Below are 23 T cell receptor beta chains sequenced from a single sample in a study of T cell changes during pregnancy in multiple sclerosis. Clones were read by immunoSEQ multiplex PCR, and TCRdb kept only the in-frame ones, dropping some. There are under 55,000 clones in the sample; roughly 90% occur only once, and 1.4% lies in the top ten. Sequenced: PBMCs (not recorded whether the cells were cultured). All receptors derive from a female donor with multiple sclerosis, enrolled in a pregnancy study.

The chain joins TRBV30 to TRBJ2-5, with D possibly matching TRBD1 (6 bases). The CDR3 length is 15 residues. The germline CDR1 and CDR2 sequences are GTSNPN and SVGIG (reference sequence). V was cut by 2 bases and J by 5 bases, with 18 bases left in between. The CDR3 sequence: CAWSLGQREHETQYF. As DNA, the CDR3 is TGTGCCTGGAGTCTTGGACAGAGGGAACATGAGACCCAGTACTTC.

The chain has TRBV6-5 and TRBJ1-4; D is possibly TRBD1 (6 bases). Trimming pared 0 bases from V and 0 bases from J, leaving 8 bases between. Germline-derived CDR1 and CDR2 are MNHEY and SVGAGI. The CDR3 has 16 residues. CDR3 DNA sequence: TGTGCCAGCAGTTACTCACAGGGCGCAACTAATGAAAAACTGTTTTTT. Translation gives CASSYSQGATNEKLFF.

The gene calls are TRBV27 and TRBJ2-7; TRBD2 aligns across 12 bases. The CDR3 is 15 amino acids. Germline loops: CDR1 MNHEY, CDR2 SMNVEV (reference sequence). The V segment lost 6 bases and the J segment 3 bases; nucleotides outside the gene matches: 6. The DNA for the CDR3 is TGTGCCAGCAGAAGAGGACTAGCGGGGAACTACGAGCAGTACTTC. Translated: CASRRGLAGNYEQYF.

As DNA, the CDR3 is TGTGCCAGCAGTTTAGGTCCAATTTACGAGCAGTACTTC. Translating gives CASSLGPIYEQYF. This rearrangement joins TRBV28 to TRBJ2-7; D is unclear. Between the trimmed V and J ends, which lost 2 bases and 4 bases, there was a span of 9 bases. Looked up from germline, CDR1 is MDHEN and CDR2 is SYDVKM. The CDR3 runs to 13 residues.

The chain joins TRBV7-9 to TRBJ2-3; D call uncertain. The CDR3 sequence is 18 residues long. Trimming stripped 4 bases from V and 2 bases from J, with 22 bases between. Germline values: CDR1 SEHNR, CDR2 FQNEAQ (reference sequence). CDR3 bases: TGTGCCAGCAGCTACCTATTAAAGGGCAGAGAATACACAGATACGCAGTATTTT. Its protein is CASSYLLKGREYTDTQYF.

The rearrangement joins TRBV2 to TRBJ2-2; TRBD2 agrees at 11 bases. CDR3 size: 16 residues. Losses at the gene ends were 7 bases for V and 7 bases for J; bases not matched to a gene: 11. Germline lookup yields CDR1 SNHLY and CDR2 FYNNEI. The CDR3 sequence is CASTITSGRGSGELFF. DNA for the CDR3: TGTGCCAGCACAATAACTAGCGGGAGAGGAAGCGGGGAGCTGTTTTTT.

V is TRBV6-5 and J is TRBJ1-1; a possible D gene is TRBD1 (5 bases). The CDR3 totals 13 residues. V was shortened by 5 bases and J by 13 bases, with 20 bases between the two germline ends. Germline V gene lookup returns CDR1 MNHEY and CDR2 SVGAGI. The CDR3 DNA sequence: TGTGCCAGCAGTCCCTATGACAGTCCGGCTGGTTTCTTT. As protein: CASSPYDSPAGFF.

The V gene is TRBV2, the J gene TRBJ2-6; D unresolved. The CDR3 contains 14 residues. V lost 7 bases, J lost 0 bases, and 7 bases lay in between. CDR1 is SNHLY, CDR2 FYNNEI, per germline. The DNA of the CDR3 is TGTGCCAGCAAGAGTGGCTCTGGGGCCAACGTCCTGACTTTC. This encodes CASKSGSGANVLTF.

The rearrangement links TRBV7-9 to TRBJ2-5, with D unresolved. The CDR3 runs to 11 residues. Germline CDR1 and CDR2: SEHNR and FQNEAQ (reference sequence). V lost 2 bases and J lost 5, with 3 bases in between. CDR3 DNA: TGTGCCAGCAGCTTACTTGAGACCCAGTACTTC. Its translation: CASSLLETQYF.

CDR3 nucleotides: TGTGCCAGTAGTGTTCAGGGGGGCCCAATCGGCGGCTACACCTTC. Amino acid sequence: CASSVQGGPIGGYTF. The chain employs TRBV19 and TRBJ1-2; the match to TRBD1 covers 7 bases. The CDR3 contains 15 residues. The germline V gene encodes CDR1 LNHDA and CDR2 SQIVND (reference sequence). V gave up 5 bases and J gave up 8 bases; unmatched junction bases: 14.

The chain recombines TRBV2 with TRBJ1-1, with no clear D. This CDR3 is built from 11 residues. V was pared by 8 bases and J by 6 bases, with 10 bases between. Looked up from germline, CDR1 is SNHLY and CDR2 is FYNNEI. The CDR3 sequence: CASRGSPEAFF. The CDR3 nucleotides are TGTGCCAGCCGGGGTAGTCCTGAAGCTTTCTTT.

The CDR3 DNA reads TGTGCCAGTAGTATCGGTCCAGGGTGGGGGACCGGGGAGCTGTTTTTT. Translation: CASSIGPGWGTGELFF. The chain combines TRBV19 with TRBJ2-2; the D gene could be TRBD1 or TRBD2 (5 bases each). Looked up from germline, CDR1 is LNHDA and CDR2 is SQIVND (reference sequence). The CDR3 spans 16 residues. V was pared by 3 bases and J by 5 bases, with 16 bases between.

V gene TRBV6-1 combines with J gene TRBJ1-1; 7 bases line up with TRBD1. With 6 bases clipped from V and 9 bases from J, the junction kept 4 bases outside the gene matches. Germline CDR1 MNHNS, CDR2 SASEGT. The CDR3 spans 11 residues. This CDR3 reads CASSRQGQAFF. CDR3 DNA sequence: TGTGCCAGCAGCAGACAGGGCCAAGCTTTCTTT.

The chain carries TRBV6-1 and TRBJ2-3; 10 positions match TRBD1. Germline CDR1 MNHNS, CDR2 SASEGT. This CDR3 contains 13 residues. Trimming took 6 bases from V and 3 from J; bases not matched to a gene: 0. CDR3 DNA sequence: TGTGCCAGCAGGGACAGGGGGACAGATACGCAGTATTTT. It translates to CASRDRGTDTQYF.

This chain links TRBV10-3 with TRBJ1-3; D perhaps matches TRBD1 (6 bases). V was pared by 2 bases and J by 4 bases, with 12 bases between. The V gene's germline CDR1 is ENHRY and CDR2 SYGVKD. This CDR3 is built from 15 residues. The CDR3 loop reads CAISETTGSGNTIYF. CDR3 DNA: TGTGCCATCAGTGAGACAACAGGGAGCGGAAACACCATATATTTT.

The chain couples TRBV9 to TRBJ2-7; D could derive from TRBD1 or TRBD2 (6 bases each). V dropped 0 bases and J dropped 0 bases, with 13 bases sitting between them. The CDR3 extends over 16 amino acids. From germline, CDR1 is SGDLS and CDR2 YYNGEE. The CDR3 region has the DNA TGTGCCAGCAGCGTAGGTCTAGGGGGGAGCTCCTACGAGCAGTACTTC. Its translation is CASSVGLGGSSYEQYF.

This clone was picked up a small number of times. The V gene is TRBV11-2, the J gene TRBJ2-7, with D possibly being TRBD1 (6 bases). Per germline, CDR1 SGHAT and CDR2 FQNNGV. Trimming took off 5 bases at V and 6 bases at J, with 14 bases between the two ends. The CDR3 totals 13 residues. This CDR3 is CASSPDGGGEQYF. The CDR3 DNA is TGTGCCAGCAGCCCAGATGGGGGCGGCGAGCAGTACTTC.

The chain joins TRBV6-5 to TRBJ1-1; D unclear. Trimming removed 0 bases at V and 5 bases at J, with 13 bases between. This CDR3 region has 15 residues. Per germline, CDR1 MNHEY and CDR2 SVGAGI. Written as DNA, the CDR3 is TGTGCCAGCAGTTACTCAGGCTCCGGGGAAACTGAAGCTTTCTTT. It specifies CASSYSGSGETEAFF.

As DNA, the CDR3 is TGTGCCAGCAGTTATAGAACGGAGCAGTTCTTC. Protein: CASSYRTEQFF. The chain employs TRBV6-5 and TRBJ2-1, with unresolved D. Germline CDR1 reads MNHEY; CDR2 reads SVGAGI. V was shortened by 3 bases and J by 10 bases, with 7 bases between the two germline ends. CDR3 length equals 11 residues.

The chain couples TRBV29-1 to TRBJ2-1; D gene unclear. V was shortened by 3 bases and J by 8 bases, with 14 bases between the two germline ends. The CDR3 length is 13 residues. The germline gives CDR1 SQVTM, CDR2 ANQGSEA. CDR3 sequence reads: CSVDEFHGDEQFF. The CDR3 region has the DNA TGCAGCGTTGATGAGTTTCATGGGGATGAGCAGTTCTTC.

The chain has TRBV5-1 and TRBJ1-1; the D gene is possibly TRBD1 (5 bases). Trimming shortened V by 1 base and J by 2 bases, and 9 bases separated the two germline ends. Germline CDR1 reads SGHRS; CDR2 reads YFSETQ. This CDR3 has 14 residues. This chain's CDR3 is CASSLNGANTEAFF. The CDR3 DNA follows: TGCGCCAGCAGCTTGAACGGGGCAAACACTGAAGCTTTCTTT.

This chain joins TRBV7-9 and TRBJ1-1, with D possibly matching TRBD1 (5 bases). Germline V CDR1 and CDR2: SEHNR, FQNEAQ (reference sequence). The CDR3 consists of 10 residues. The germline V and J ends were trimmed by 5 bases and 11 bases, with 9 bases remaining between them. The CDR3 coding sequence is TGTGCCAGCAGCCGGGACCGGGCTTTCTTT. Encoded protein: CASSRDRAFF.

The rearrangement joins TRBV19 to TRBJ2-2; 8 bases agree with TRBD2. This CDR3 contains 17 residues. Germline V gene data show CDR1 as LNHDA and CDR2 as SQIVND (reference sequence). The V and J ends lost 3 bases and 0 bases, in that order; junction bases with no gene match: 6. CDR3 DNA sequence: TGTGCCAGTAGTATCTTTGCCGGGAGGGCGAACACCGGGGAGCTGTTTTTT. Translation gives CASSIFAGRANTGELFF.